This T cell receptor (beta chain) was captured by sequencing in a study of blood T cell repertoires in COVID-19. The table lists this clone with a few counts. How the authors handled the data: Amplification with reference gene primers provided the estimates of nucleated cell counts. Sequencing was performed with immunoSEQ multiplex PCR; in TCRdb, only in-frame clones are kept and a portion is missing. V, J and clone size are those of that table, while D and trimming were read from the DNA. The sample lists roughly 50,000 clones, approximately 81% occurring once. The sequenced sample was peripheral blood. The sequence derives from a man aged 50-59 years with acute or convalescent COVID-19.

The CDR3 nucleotides are TGTGCCAGCAGCCTCACGTGGGCCTATGGCTACACCTTC. Its protein is CASSLTWAYGYTF. The chain has TRBV12-3 or TRBV12-4 and TRBJ1-2; D call uncertain. There are 13 residues in the CDR3. The V end was cut by 6 bases, the J end by 4 bases, with 12 bases between.